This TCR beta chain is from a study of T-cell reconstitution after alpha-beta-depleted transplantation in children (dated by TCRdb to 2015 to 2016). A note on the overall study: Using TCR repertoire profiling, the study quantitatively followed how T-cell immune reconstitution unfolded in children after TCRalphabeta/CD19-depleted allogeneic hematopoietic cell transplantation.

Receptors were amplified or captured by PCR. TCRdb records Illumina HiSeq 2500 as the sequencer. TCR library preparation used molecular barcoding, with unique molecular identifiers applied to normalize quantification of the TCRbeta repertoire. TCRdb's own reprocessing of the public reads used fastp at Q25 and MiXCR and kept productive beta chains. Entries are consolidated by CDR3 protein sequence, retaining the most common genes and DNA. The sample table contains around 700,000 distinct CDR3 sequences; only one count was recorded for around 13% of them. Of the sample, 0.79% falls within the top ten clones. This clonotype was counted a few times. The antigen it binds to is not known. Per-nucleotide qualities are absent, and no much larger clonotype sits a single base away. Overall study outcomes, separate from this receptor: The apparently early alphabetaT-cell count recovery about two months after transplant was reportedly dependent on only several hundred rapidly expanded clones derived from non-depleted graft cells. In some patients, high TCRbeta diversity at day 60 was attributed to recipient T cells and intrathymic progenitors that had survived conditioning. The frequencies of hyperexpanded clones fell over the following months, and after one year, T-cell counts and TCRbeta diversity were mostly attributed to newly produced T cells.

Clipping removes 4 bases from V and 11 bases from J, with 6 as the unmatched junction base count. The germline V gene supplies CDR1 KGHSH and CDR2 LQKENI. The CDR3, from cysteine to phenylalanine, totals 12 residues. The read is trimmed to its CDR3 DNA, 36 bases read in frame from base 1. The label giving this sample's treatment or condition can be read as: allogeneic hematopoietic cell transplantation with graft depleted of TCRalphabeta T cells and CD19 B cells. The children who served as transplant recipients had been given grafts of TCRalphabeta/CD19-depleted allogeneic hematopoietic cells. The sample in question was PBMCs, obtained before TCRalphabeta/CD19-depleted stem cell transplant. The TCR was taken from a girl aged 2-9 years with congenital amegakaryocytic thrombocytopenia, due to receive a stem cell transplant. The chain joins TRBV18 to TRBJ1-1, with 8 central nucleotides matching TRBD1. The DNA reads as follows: TGTGCCAGCTCACGAGGACAGGGTTTTGCTTTCTTT. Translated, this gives CASSRGQGFAFF.